A single sample gave rise to the 10 T cell receptor beta chains below, sequenced in a study of lymphopenia after photon versus proton radiotherapy. Libraries were prepared by immunoSEQ multiplex PCR; TCRdb keeps only in-frame clonotypes and omits some of them. The table records 55,000 to 85,000 clones, about nine tenths of them present only once. Sequencing was performed on peripheral blood, taken from a patient treated with photon-based radiotherapy. The receptors stem from a woman in her thirties or forties with cholangiocarcinoma.

This rearrangement joins TRBV15 to TRBJ2-3; D is unresolved. Per the germline V gene, CDR1 is LNHNV and CDR2 is YYDKDF (reference sequence). With 0 bases removed from V and 4 bases from J, the gap between germline ends came to 8 bases. This CDR3 region has 14 residues. This chain's CDR3 is CATSRDKRPDTQYF. Written as DNA, the CDR3 is TGTGCCACCAGCAGAGATAAACGGCCAGATACGCAGTATTTT.

The V gene is TRBV5-4, the J gene TRBJ1-2, with 12 bases lining up with TRBD1. V lost 0 bases and J lost 0; bases outside the gene matches: 3. The CDR3 extends over 17 amino acids. The germline CDR1 and CDR2 sequences are SGHNT and YYREEE (reference sequence). The CDR3 spells CASSLEGQGASNYGYTF. The CDR3 nucleotides read TGTGCCAGCAGCTTGGAGGGACAGGGGGCCTCTAACTATGGCTACACCTTC. The complete variable domain, with remaining parts taken from reference TRBV5-4 and TRBJ1-2, reads ETGVTQSPTHLIKTRGQQVTLRCSSQSGHNTVSWYQQALGQGPQFIFQYYREEENGRGNFPPRFSGLQFPNYSSELNVNALELDDSALYLCASSLEGQGASNYGYTFGSGTRLTVV.

The V call is TRBV6-5, the J call TRBJ1-5, with D uncertain. V lost 6 bases to trimming and J lost 3 bases, with 9 bases between them. The CDR3 extends over 13 amino acids. The germline CDR1 and CDR2 sequences are MNHEY and SVGAGI. CDR3 amino acids: CASSHGSNQPQHF. In DNA, the CDR3 is TGTGCCAGCAGCCATGGGTCCAATCAGCCCCAGCATTTT.

This clone is a singleton in its sample. This chain joins TRBV6-1 and TRBJ1-6; D is undetermined. The V gene's germline CDR1 is MNHNS and CDR2 SASEGT. V dropped 10 bases and J dropped 7 bases, with 17 bases sitting between them. This CDR3 has 14 amino acids. The CDR3 here is CATIYPGENSPLHF. The CDR3, as DNA: TGTGCCACAATTTATCCTGGGGAAAATTCACCCCTCCACTTT.

J is TRBJ1-3 and V is TRBV29-1; weak D call: TRBD1 (6 bases). The CDR3 contains 13 residues. Germline V lookup: CDR1 SQVTM, CDR2 ANQGSEA. The V end was cut by 6 bases, the J end by 8 bases, with 17 bases between. The CDR3 spells CSVVTGFRDTIYF. In nucleotides, the CDR3 is TGCAGCGTAGTCACAGGGTTTCGGGACACCATATATTTT.

This clone occurred once. The V and J genes are TRBV9 and TRBJ2-5, with 7 bases aligning to TRBD2. The CDR3 loop spans 16 amino acids. Trimming removed 0 bases from V and 2 bases from J; junction bases left unmatched: 7. The germline gives CDR1 SGDLS, CDR2 YYNGEE. Here the CDR3 reads CASSVAPGLGQETQYF. The CDR3, as DNA: TGTGCCAGCAGCGTAGCTCCCGGACTAGGTCAAGAGACCCAGTACTTC.

The chain joins TRBV5-5 to TRBJ1-5; 7 nucleotides line up with TRBD1. This CDR3 has 14 residues. Germline V gene sequence: CDR1 SGHKS, CDR2 YYEKEE (reference sequence). The J segment lost 6 bases and the V segment lost 2 bases, leaving 5 bases of the junction unmatched. This chain's CDR3 is CASSLQTGVQPQHF. CDR3 nucleotide sequence: TGTGCCAGCAGCTTACAAACAGGGGTTCAGCCCCAGCATTTT.

The rearrangement uses TRBV7-6 and TRBJ2-3; unclear D gene. CDR1 and CDR2 from the germline V gene are SGHVS and FNYEAQ. The V end lost 3 bases, the J end lost 3 bases, and 10 bases lay between the germline ends. This CDR3 contains 14 residues. CDR3 loop: CASSFLGGTDTQYF. In nucleotides, the CDR3 is TGTGCCAGCAGCTTCCTCGGTGGAACAGATACGCAGTATTTT.

The gene calls are TRBV7-2 and TRBJ2-7; weak D call: TRBD2 (5 bases). CDR3 length: 11 residues. Trimming removed 4 bases at V and 10 bases at J, with 11 bases between. CDR1 and CDR2 from the germline V gene are SGHTA and FQGNSA. This CDR3 is CASSSLAFQYF. For the CDR3, the DNA is TGTGCCAGCAGCTCGCTAGCCTTCCAGTACTTC. The variable domain in full, with the rest retrieved from reference TRBV7-2 and TRBJ2-7, is GAGVSQSPSNKVTEKGKDVELRCDPISGHTALYWYRQSLGQGLEFLIYFQGNSAPDKSGLPSDRFSAERTGGSVSTLTIQRTQQEDSAVYLCASSSLAFQYFGPGTRLTVT.

The rearrangement joins TRBV6-6 to TRBJ2-2; D gene uncertain. CDR1 MNHNY and CDR2 SVGAGI come from the germline V gene (reference sequence). Trimming removed 7 bases from V and 4 bases from J, with 4 bases in between. CDR3 length: 11 residues. DNA of the CDR3: TGTGCCAGCACTATCACCGGGGAGCTGTTTTTT. It encodes CASTITGELFF.